The 7 T cell receptor beta chains listed next were all sequenced from one sample in a study of blood T cell repertoires in COVID-19. Data came from immunoSEQ multiplex PCR; TCRdb stores just in-frame clones and leaves some out. The data show 250,000 or so clones, 82% seen once. Sequencing was done on a sample of peripheral blood. Receptor source: a woman aged 70-85 years with acute or convalescent COVID-19.

The V and J genes are TRBV18 and TRBJ1-6; the match to TRBD1 covers 9 bases. The CDR3 extends over 18 amino acids. V lost 3 bases to trimming and J lost 10 bases; unmatched junction nucleotides: 16. Germline lookup yields CDR1 KGHSH and CDR2 LQKENI. The CDR3 sequence is CASSPGQVGQGPHSPLHF. As DNA, the CDR3 is TGTGCCAGCTCACCGGGCCAGGTTGGACAGGGGCCCCACTCACCCCTCCACTTT.

The rearrangement uses TRBV3-1 (or the pseudogene TRBV3-2) and TRBJ1-2; D is ambiguous. The germline V gene has CDR1 LGHDT and CDR2 YNNKEL (reference sequence). CDR3 length: 12 residues. With 4 bases removed from V and 8 bases from J, the gap between germline ends came to 11 bases. The CDR3 loop is CASSPGVTGYTF. Here the CDR3 DNA reads TGTGCCAGCAGCCCAGGCGTTACCGGCTACACCTTC.

This clone was picked up one time. The rearrangement links TRBV12-3 or TRBV12-4 to TRBJ1-1; D is undetermined. V lost 3 bases and J 0 bases, leaving 5 bases between the germline ends. The CDR3 contains 13 residues. CDR3 nucleotides: TGTGCCAGCAGTTTCCGTATGAACACTGAAGCTTTCTTT. Translation gives CASSFRMNTEAFF.

CDR3 residues: CAISESGGQGVNQPQHF. The DNA of the CDR3 is TGTGCCATCAGTGAGTCTGGAGGACAGGGGGTGAATCAGCCCCAGCATTTT. The genes are TRBV10-3 and TRBJ1-5; 10 bases fit TRBD1. Germline loops: CDR1 ENHRY, CDR2 SYGVKD. The CDR3 spans 17 residues. The V gene end was trimmed by 0 bases and the J gene end by 4 bases; junction bases not matched to a gene: 6.

The rearrangement uses TRBV5-1 and TRBJ1-2, with TRBD1 matching 10 bases. The germline gives CDR1 SGHRS, CDR2 YFSETQ. This CDR3 is built from 16 residues. With V trimmed by 4 bases and J by 6 bases, 12 bases remained unmatched. For the CDR3, the DNA is TGCGCCAGCAGCGCGACCCCTACCGGGACAGGGGATGGCTACACCTTC. It translates to CASSATPTGTGDGYTF. Complete variable domain (other parts from reference TRBV5-1 and TRBJ1-2): KAGVTQTPRYLIKTRGQQVTLSCSPISGHRSVSWYQQTPGQGLQFLFEYFSETQRNKGNFPGRFSGRQFSNSRSEMNVSTLELGDSALYLCASSATPTGTGDGYTFGSGTRLTVV.

This clone has a single count. This rearrangement joins TRBV3-1 (or the pseudogene TRBV3-2) to TRBJ1-5; D gene unclear. Trimming took off 1 base at V and 3 bases at J, with 10 bases between the two ends. The CDR3 is 15 residues long. Germline V lookup: CDR1 LGHDT, CDR2 YNNKEL (reference sequence). The CDR3 DNA follows: TGTGCCAGCAGCCAAGGAGGAGGGAACAATCAGCCCCAGCATTTT. Its translation is CASSQGGGNNQPQHF.

This sequence joins TRBV11-2 and TRBJ1-1; D is possibly TRBD1 (6 bases). Between the trimmed V and J ends, which lost 5 bases and 6 bases, there was a span of 13 bases. Germline V gives CDR1 SGHAT, CDR2 FQNNGV. The CDR3 consists of 13 residues. The CDR3 region has the DNA TGTGCCAGCAGCCCTCAGGGGCCCCCTGAAGCTTTCTTT. This translates into CASSPQGPPEAFF.